This entry lists 31 T cell receptor beta chains sequenced from one sample in a study of blood T cell repertoires in COVID-19. Method: immunoSEQ multiplex PCR; TCRdb's copy keeps in-frame clones and lacks some. The profile covers 120,000 to 150,000 clones, with roughly 78% appearing a single time and roughly 15% taken by the ten largest. The sample comprised peripheral blood. The receptors stem from a human donor with acute or convalescent COVID-19. The donor label of this sample is uncertain.

The chain is built from TRBV27 and TRBJ1-2, with a weak D call TRBD1 (5 bases). Between the trimmed V and J ends, which lost 3 bases and 0 bases, there was a span of 11 bases. The CDR3 has 15 residues. Germline-derived CDR1 and CDR2 are MNHEY and SMNVEV (reference sequence). CDR3 sequence reads: CASSLTATANYGYTF. For the CDR3, the DNA is TGTGCCAGCAGTTTGACAGCCACAGCTAACTATGGCTACACCTTC.

The rearrangement joins TRBV4-2 to TRBJ2-3, with no clear D. V lost 0 bases, J lost 2 bases, and 9 bases lay in between. This CDR3 is built from 15 residues. Germline CDR1 LGHNA, CDR2 YNFKEQ. CDR3 loop: CASSQDFRITDTQYF. The CDR3 bases are TGTGCCAGCAGCCAAGATTTCAGGATCACAGATACGCAGTATTTT.

This clone was seen a handful of times. V and J are TRBV5-4 and TRBJ1-2; unclear D gene. The CDR3 loop spans 13 amino acids. Germline CDR1 is SGHNT and CDR2 is YYREEE (reference sequence). Trimming left V 3 bases short and J 8 bases short, with 14 bases between. The CDR3: CASSSKAAGGYTF. The CDR3 DNA reads as TGTGCCAGCAGCTCGAAGGCAGCAGGAGGCTACACCTTC.

The chain carries TRBV7-6 and TRBJ1-3; TRBD1 matches 7 bases. Germline V gives CDR1 SGHVS, CDR2 FNYEAQ. V lost 3 bases and J lost 0; bases outside the gene matches: 8. This CDR3 region has 17 residues. DNA for the CDR3: TGTGCCAGCAGCTTGGGGGGACAGCGCTACTCTGGAAACACCATATATTTT. This gives the protein CASSLGGQRYSGNTIYF. The full variable domain, in which reference TRBV7-6 and TRBJ1-3 provide the parts outside the CDR3, is GAGVSQSPRYKVTKRGQDVALRCDPISGHVSLYWYRQALGQGPEFLTYFNYEAQQDKSGLPNDRFSAERPEGSISTLTIQRTEQRDSAMYRCASSLGGQRYSGNTIYFGEGSWLTVV.

This clone was observed a handful of times. V and J are TRBV30 and TRBJ1-3; 8 bases are shared with TRBD1. This CDR3 is 15 amino acids long. V shed 5 bases, J shed 2 bases, and the junction held 8 bases outside the gene matches. Looked up from germline, CDR1 is GTSNPN and CDR2 is SVGIG (reference sequence). This CDR3 reads CAWSPDRAAGNTIYF. The CDR3 DNA reads TGTGCCTGGTCTCCGGACAGGGCGGCTGGAAACACCATATATTTT.

This chain joins TRBV19 and TRBJ2-2; the D gene is possibly TRBD1 (5 bases). V was clipped by 7 bases and J by 4 bases, with 16 bases between them. Looked up from germline, CDR1 is LNHDA and CDR2 is SQIVND (reference sequence). CDR3 size: 15 residues. CDR3 protein: CASMLGRAGTGELFF. CDR3 DNA sequence: TGTGCCAGTATGCTGGGCAGGGCTGGCACCGGGGAGCTGTTTTTT.

This rearrangement joins TRBV18 to TRBJ1-4, with 10 bases fitting TRBD1. The CDR3 is 18 amino acids. Unmatched junction bases numbered 11, after V lost 3 bases and J lost 4 bases. Looked up from germline, CDR1 is KGHSH and CDR2 is LQKENI. Written as DNA, the CDR3 is TGTGCCAGCTCACCGCGGACAGGGGGTAAAAGGGATAATGAAAAACTGTTTTTT. Translation: CASSPRTGGKRDNEKLFF.

On this clone: A read error may produce the germline difference seen at one junction end. The V and J genes are TRBV11-2 and TRBJ2-1; unclear D gene. CDR1 SGHAT and CDR2 FQNNGV come from the germline V gene. This CDR3 spans 11 amino acids. The CDR3 bases are TGTGCCAGCAGCCCCTACCATGAGCAGTTCTTC. This sequence encodes CASSPYHEQFF.

This chain joins TRBV6-6 and TRBJ1-6; D not resolved. CDR3 length: 13 residues. Trimming took 11 bases from V and 5 from J, leaving 13 bases between them. Germline CDR1 reads MNHNY; CDR2 reads SVGAGI (reference sequence). CDR3 DNA: TGTGCCTGCTCCGGGTTTCATAATTCACCCCTCCACTTT. Residues: CACSGFHNSPLHF.

In this sample, this clone turned up once. This chain uses TRBV3-1 (or the pseudogene TRBV3-2) with TRBJ1-1; 7 nucleotides agree with TRBD1. V trimming: 6 bases; J trimming: 5 bases; junction bases outside the gene matches: 6. Per germline, CDR1 LGHDT and CDR2 YNNKEL (reference sequence). The CDR3 spans 13 residues. In DNA, the CDR3 is TGTGCCAGCAGACAAACAGGGGTTACTGAAGCTTTCTTT. This gives the protein CASRQTGVTEAFF.

The chain links TRBV19 to TRBJ1-3; D uncertain. There are 15 residues in the CDR3. Germline CDR1 is LNHDA and CDR2 is SQIVND (reference sequence). The germline V and J ends were trimmed by 9 bases and 0 bases, with 15 bases remaining between them. CDR3 protein: CASRRPGISGNTIYF. CDR3 sequence (DNA): TGTGCCAGCCGACGCCCAGGAATCTCTGGAAACACCATATATTTT.

This clone came up a few times. This chain uses TRBV18 with TRBJ1-6; D not certain. V was trimmed by 2 bases and J by 0 bases, leaving 11 bases between them. The CDR3 runs to 17 residues. Germline CDR1 is KGHSH and CDR2 is LQKENI. The CDR3 region is CASSPERFSSYNSPLHF. The CDR3, as DNA: TGTGCCAGCTCACCAGAGCGGTTCAGCTCCTATAATTCACCCCTCCACTTT.

This sequence joins TRBV6-2 or TRBV6-3 and TRBJ2-3, with D tentatively TRBD1 (6 bases). This CDR3 has 13 residues. Trimming cost V 5 bases and J 4 bases, with 10 bases left between them. CDR1 MNHEY and CDR2 SVGEGT come from the germline V gene. The CDR3 region is CASSPRTADTQYF. CDR3 DNA sequence: TGTGCCAGCAGTCCACGGACAGCAGATACGCAGTATTTT.

This chain connects TRBV27 to TRBJ1-1; possibly TRBD1 for D (5 bases). This CDR3 comprises 19 residues. The germline V gene has CDR1 MNHEY and CDR2 SMNVEV (reference sequence). Trimming cost V 5 bases and J 7 bases, with 32 bases left between them. CDR3 protein: CASSRLRYGEGSIGDEAFF. In DNA, the CDR3 is TGTGCCAGCAGTCGCCTCCGATACGGGGAGGGGTCGATAGGGGATGAAGCTTTCTTT.

The chain carries TRBV14 and TRBJ2-3; possible D gene TRBD1, 6 bases. The germline V gene has CDR1 SGHDN and CDR2 FVKESK. V lost 4 bases, J lost 9 bases, and 14 bases lay in between. This CDR3 has 13 amino acids. CDR3 loop: CASSLPGHGTQYF. For the CDR3, the DNA is TGTGCCAGCAGCCTCCCGGGACATGGCACGCAGTATTTT. The variable domain in full, completed from reference TRBV14 and TRBJ2-3, reads EAGVTQFPSHSVIEKGQTVTLRCDPISGHDNLYWYRRVMGKEIKFLLHFVKESKQDESGMPNNRFLAERTGGTYSTLKVQPAELEDSGVYFCASSLPGHGTQYFGPGTRLTVL.

This rearrangement joins TRBV5-1 to TRBJ1-3; TRBD1 might be the D (5 bases). This CDR3 is 18 amino acids long. Trimming stripped 0 bases from V and 0 bases from J, with 16 bases between. Germline V gene data show CDR1 as SGHRS and CDR2 as YFSETQ. The CDR3 sequence is CASSLGALRRGSGNTIYF. The CDR3, as DNA: TGCGCCAGCAGCTTGGGAGCTCTCCGGAGGGGCTCTGGAAACACCATATATTTT.

V and J are TRBV18 and TRBJ1-2; 9 bases match TRBD1. The CDR3 loop spans 20 amino acids. Germline CDR1 KGHSH, CDR2 LQKENI. The junction had 18 bases not matched to a gene; V was cut back by 2 bases and J by 2 bases. CDR3 bases: TGTGCCAGCTCACCATTTCGGGAACCCGCCCAGGGACAGGGAAACTATGGCTACACCTTC. It translates to CASSPFREPAQGQGNYGYTF.

The chain recombines TRBV6-1 with TRBJ1-2; a possible D gene is TRBD1 (5 bases). Looked up from germline, CDR1 is MNHNS and CDR2 is SASEGT. The V gene lost 3 bases and the J gene lost 4 bases, with 12 bases spanning the gap. This CDR3 has 14 residues. CDR3 amino acids: CASSDGDGSYGYTF. CDR3 DNA: TGTGCCAGCAGTGATGGGGACGGGAGCTATGGCTACACCTTC.

Comment on this clone: Other DNA sequences in this specimen translate into the identical CDR3. This rearrangement joins TRBV30 to TRBJ2-2, with a possible D match to TRBD1 (6 bases). Looked up from germline, CDR1 is GTSNPN and CDR2 is SVGIG (reference sequence). V lost 0 bases to trimming and J lost 5 bases, with 7 bases between them. CDR3 length: 13 residues. The CDR3 spells CAWSVRGTGELFF. The CDR3 DNA follows: TGTGCCTGGAGTGTAAGGGGGACCGGGGAGCTGTTTTTT.

J is TRBJ1-2 and V is TRBV7-2, with D possibly matching TRBD1 (5 bases). The length of the CDR3 is 17 residues. Trimming removed 2 bases at V and 5 bases at J, with 21 bases between. From germline, CDR1 is SGHTA and CDR2 FQGNSA. CDR3 sequence (DNA): TGTGCCAGCAGCTTACTCCTGGGGGGTACGAGCCTTTATGGCTACACCTTC. Translated, it gives CASSLLLGGTSLYGYTF.

J is TRBJ1-4 and V is TRBV27, with a tentative D call TRBD1 (6 bases). CDR1 is MNHEY and CDR2 is SMNVEV in the germline V gene (reference sequence). CDR3 size: 13 residues. Between the trimmed V and J ends, which lost 6 bases and 8 bases, there was a span of 13 bases. CDR3 DNA: TGTGCCAGCAGGATACAGGGAGGGGAAAAACTGTTTTTT. This translates into CASRIQGGEKLFF.

This clone has more than one count but fewer than ten. The V and J genes are TRBV5-1 and TRBJ1-1, with 7 bases matching TRBD1. This CDR3 region has 16 residues. Germline V CDR1 and CDR2: SGHRS, YFSETQ. J gave up 5 bases and V 4 bases, and 14 bases lay outside the gene matches. CDR3 sequence: CASSPLQGTVPTEAFF. CDR3 DNA sequence: TGCGCCAGCAGCCCACTACAGGGGACAGTTCCTACTGAAGCTTTCTTT.

This chain links TRBV3-1 (or the pseudogene TRBV3-2) with TRBJ2-1, with D maybe TRBD1 (6 bases). This CDR3 is 13 amino acids long. Trimming left V 0 bases short and J 8 bases short, with 8 bases between. Germline CDR1 reads LGHDT; CDR2 reads YNNKEL (reference sequence). The CDR3 DNA reads as TGTGCCAGCAGCCAAGACAGGGGTGATGAGCAGTTCTTC. This codes for CASSQDRGDEQFF.

The chain combines TRBV6-4 with TRBJ1-2; D possibly corresponds to TRBD1 (5 bases). In germline, CDR1 is MRHNA, CDR2 SNTAGT. This CDR3 has 13 residues. With 6 bases removed from V and 8 bases from J, the gap between germline ends came to 16 bases. CDR3 bases: TGTGCCAGCAGCCCTGGGGGGAAGGGCGGCTACACCTTC. Translation: CASSPGGKGGYTF.

V and J are TRBV2 and TRBJ1-4; 9 positions agree with TRBD1. There are 14 residues in the CDR3. With V trimmed by 4 bases and J by 8 bases, 5 bases remained unmatched. CDR1 and CDR2 (germline): SNHLY, FYNNEI. The CDR3 DNA reads TGTGCCAGCAGTGCCTCGACAGGGGGGGAAAAACTGTTTTTT. Translating it yields CASSASTGGEKLFF.

This chain joins TRBV5-1 and TRBJ1-6; D unclear. CDR1 and CDR2 from the germline V gene are SGHRS and YFSETQ. This CDR3 region has 16 residues. The V and J ends lost 4 bases and 4 bases respectively, with 15 bases between them. CDR3 amino acids: CASSREATGYNSPLHF. CDR3 bases: TGCGCCAGCAGCAGGGAGGCTACGGGGTATAATTCACCCCTCCACTTT.

This clone is a singleton in its sample. V gene TRBV3-1 (or the pseudogene TRBV3-2) combines with J gene TRBJ1-3, with 9 bases lining up with TRBD1. Germline CDR1 and CDR2: LGHDT and YNNKEL (reference sequence). CDR3 size: 14 residues. With 3 bases clipped from V and 7 bases from J, the junction kept 4 bases outside the gene matches. CDR3 protein: CASSHLDRGNTIYF. CDR3 DNA sequence: TGTGCCAGCAGCCATCTGGACAGGGGTAACACCATATATTTT.

V usage is TRBV7-9 and J usage is TRBJ2-3; D remains ambiguous. Germline V CDR1 and CDR2: SEHNR, FQNEAQ (reference sequence). This CDR3 comprises 13 residues. Trimming left V 5 bases short and J 1 base short, with 7 bases between. CDR3 in amino acids: CASSDSGTDTQYF. In DNA form, the CDR3 reads TGTGCCAGCAGCGACTCGGGCACAGATACGCAGTATTTT.

The chain employs TRBV6-1 and TRBJ1-2; 7 nucleotides match TRBD1. Germline V lookup: CDR1 MNHNS, CDR2 SASEGT. V was clipped by 3 bases and J by 4 bases; unmatched bases: 8. The CDR3 covers 15 residues. This CDR3 is CASSDWGQTVYGYTF. The CDR3 region has the DNA TGTGCCAGCAGTGATTGGGGACAGACTGTCTATGGCTACACCTTC.

The CDR3: CASSRAGPPNTGELFF. In DNA, the CDR3 is TGCGCCAGCAGCCGAGCAGGGCCCCCGAACACCGGGGAGCTGTTTTTT. V gene TRBV4-1 combines with J gene TRBJ2-2; TRBD1 is a possible D gene (5 bases). Germline V gives CDR1 MGHRA, CDR2 YSYEKL. This CDR3 is 16 amino acids long. Deletions cut 4 bases from V and 0 bases from J, with 12 bases between.

This rearrangement joins TRBV5-1 to TRBJ1-2; TRBD1 aligns across 8 bases. CDR3 length: 14 residues. The ends lost 0 bases at V and 8 bases at J; junction bases unmatched: 6. The germline V gene encodes CDR1 SGHRS and CDR2 YFSETQ. Here the CDR3 reads CASSLEGTGGGYTF. The CDR3 nucleotides are TGCGCCAGCAGCTTGGAGGGGACAGGTGGAGGCTACACCTTC.